This entry lists 2 T cell receptor beta chains sequenced from one sample in a study of blood T cells in healthy people across ages. A second 7 to 11 cycle PCR used barcoded and J-beta primers. TCRdb analysed the 5' RACE reads with MiXCR anew, one entry per CDR3 protein. Counted here are some 1.7 million distinct CDR3 sequences, 28% occurring once; the ten biggest clones make up roughly 8%. Sequencing was done on a sample of blood. All receptors derive from a woman aged 30 to 39 in good health.

As regards this clonotype: One end of the junction varies from germline; a read error may be responsible. The CDR3 bases are TGCAGCGTTGAGGGACCAGTGTACAATGAGCGGTTCTTC. This gives the protein CSVEGPVYNERFF. The chain joins TRBV29-1 to TRBJ2-1; possibly TRBD1 or TRBD2 for D (5 bases each). The germline gives CDR1 SQVTM, CDR2 ANQGSEA. The CDR3 is made up of 13 amino acids.

A few counts support this clonotype. As DNA, the CDR3 is TGCGCCAGCAGCATTATCGGACAGGGGGTCTACGAGCAGTACTTC. It encodes CASSIIGQGVYEQYF. The V call is TRBV4-3, the J call TRBJ2-7; TRBD1 agrees at 10 bases. The V and J ends lost 5 bases and 3 bases, in that order; junction bases with no gene match: 7. The CDR3 extends over 15 amino acids. CDR1 and CDR2 (germline): LGHNA, YSLEER.